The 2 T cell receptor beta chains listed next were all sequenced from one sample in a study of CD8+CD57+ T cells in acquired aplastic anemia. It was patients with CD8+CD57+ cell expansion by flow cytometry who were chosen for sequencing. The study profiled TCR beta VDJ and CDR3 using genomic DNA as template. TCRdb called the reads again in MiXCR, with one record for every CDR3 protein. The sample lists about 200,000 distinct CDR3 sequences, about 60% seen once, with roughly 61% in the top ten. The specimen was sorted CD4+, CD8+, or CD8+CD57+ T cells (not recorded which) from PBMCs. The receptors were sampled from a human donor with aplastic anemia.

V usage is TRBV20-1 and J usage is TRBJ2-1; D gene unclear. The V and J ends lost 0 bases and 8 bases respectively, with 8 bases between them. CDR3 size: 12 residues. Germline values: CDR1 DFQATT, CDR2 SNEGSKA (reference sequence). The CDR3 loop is CSARDLGHEQFF. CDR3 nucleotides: TGCAGTGCTAGAGACCTCGGTCATGAGCAGTTCTTC.

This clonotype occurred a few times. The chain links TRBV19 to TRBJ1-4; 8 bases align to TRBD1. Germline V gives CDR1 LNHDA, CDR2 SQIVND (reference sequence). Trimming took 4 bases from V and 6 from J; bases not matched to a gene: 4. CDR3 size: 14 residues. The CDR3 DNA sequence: TGTGCCAGTAGTAACAGGGGGGGTGATGAAAAACTGTTTTTT. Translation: CASSNRGGDEKLFF.